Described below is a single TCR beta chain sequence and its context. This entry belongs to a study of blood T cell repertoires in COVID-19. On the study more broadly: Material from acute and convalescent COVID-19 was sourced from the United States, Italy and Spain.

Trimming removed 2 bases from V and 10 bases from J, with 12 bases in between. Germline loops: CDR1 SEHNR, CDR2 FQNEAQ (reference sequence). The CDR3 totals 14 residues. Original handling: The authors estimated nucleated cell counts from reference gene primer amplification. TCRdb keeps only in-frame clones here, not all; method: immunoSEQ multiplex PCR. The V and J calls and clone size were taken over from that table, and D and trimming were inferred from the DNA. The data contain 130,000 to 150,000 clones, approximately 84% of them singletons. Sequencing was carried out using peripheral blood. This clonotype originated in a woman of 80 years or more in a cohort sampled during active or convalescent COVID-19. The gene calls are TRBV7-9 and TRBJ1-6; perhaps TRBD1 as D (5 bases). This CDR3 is CASSLSVSGSPLHF. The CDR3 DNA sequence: TGTGCCAGCAGCTTATCAGTTTCAGGGTCACCCCTCCACTTT. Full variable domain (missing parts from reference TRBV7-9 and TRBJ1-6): DTGVSQNPRHKITKRGQNVTFRCDPISEHNRLYWYRQTLGQGPEFLTYFQNEAQLEKSRLLSDRFSAERPKGSFSTLEIQRTEQGDSAMYLCASSLSVSGSPLHFGNGTRLTVT.